These 5 T cell receptor beta chains originate from one sample sequenced in a study of T cell responses to AZD1222 COVID-19 vaccine. Assay: immunoSEQ multiplex PCR; the TCRdb copy retains only in-frame clones and omits some. The repertoire includes about 160,000 clones, around nine tenths of them detected once, and more than 5.5% sits in the top ten. The specimen was peripheral blood, collected on day 0 of AZD1222 vaccination. These receptors were taken from an adult in good health.

The chain recombines TRBV6-2 or TRBV6-3 with TRBJ1-6, with 8 bases matching TRBD1. The J segment lost 10 bases and the V segment lost 5 bases, leaving 4 bases of the junction unmatched. CDR1 is MNHEY and CDR2 is SVGEGT in the germline V gene. CDR3 length equals 13 residues. The CDR3 sequence: CASSQGAGSPLHF. In DNA, the CDR3 is TGTGCCAGCAGTCAGGGGGCAGGATCACCCCTCCACTTT.

The genes are TRBV5-1 and TRBJ2-7; maybe TRBD2 (5 bases). CDR3 length: 13 residues. Germline V gene lookup returns CDR1 SGHRS and CDR2 YFSETQ. Trimming left V 2 bases short and J 7 bases short, with 13 bases between. This chain's CDR3 is CASSLSPPGEQYF. The DNA of the CDR3 is TGCGCCAGCAGCTTATCCCCGCCGGGGGAGCAGTACTTC.

This chain joins TRBV28 and TRBJ2-1; either TRBD1 or TRBD2 may fit D (5 bases each). Germline lookup yields CDR1 MDHEN and CDR2 SYDVKM. V was shortened by 3 bases and J by 1 base, with 7 bases between the two germline ends. This CDR3 region has 14 residues. CDR3 bases: TGTGCCAGCAGTTTTGAGGGGTCCTACAATGAGCAGTTCTTC. This gives the protein CASSFEGSYNEQFF.

V is TRBV18 and J is TRBJ1-6; D remains ambiguous. The CDR3 has 16 residues. The V gene lost 2 bases and the J gene lost 3 bases, with 11 bases spanning the gap. The germline CDR1 and CDR2 sequences are KGHSH and LQKENI. This CDR3 is CASSPGQSYYNSPLHF. CDR3 DNA: TGTGCCAGCTCACCAGGGCAGAGCTACTATAATTCACCCCTCCACTTT.

The chain employs TRBV10-2 and TRBJ2-2, with D perhaps TRBD2 (6 bases). With 6 bases removed from V and 1 base from J, the gap between germline ends came to 9 bases. This CDR3 region has 14 residues. Germline V gene lookup returns CDR1 WSHSY and CDR2 SAAADI. In DNA, the CDR3 is TGCGCCAGCAGGGGCGGGGAGAACACCGGGGAGCTGTTTTTT. This codes for CASRGGENTGELFF.